This T cell receptor beta chain was observed in a study of Ad26.COV2.S vaccination and SARS-CoV-2 variants. Study context: Once, or twice with 56 days between doses, Ad26.COV2.S was given intramuscularly. General study points: Substantial post-vaccination breadth of spike-specific CD8+ and CD4+ T cell responses was reported. Breadth measured for non-spike TCRs was similar across vaccine and placebo recipients.

The protocol was immunoSEQ multiplex PCR, while the TCRdb copy is restricted to in-frame clones and leaves out a portion. The sample records roughly 400,000 clones, roughly 90% being singletons. The treatment was: about 20 received Ad26.COV2.S at low or high dose, single or two shots; several received placebo; per-sample allocation not given. Material that was analyzed had been drawn on day 63 after the first vaccine or placebo injection. An Ad26 vector was used to express Wuhan-strain SARS-CoV-2 spike as the vaccine. Regarding this clone: As yet, its antigen is unknown.

The sequencing used peripheral blood, collected in a trial of Ad26.COV2.S vaccine versus placebo. This sequence was found in a person aged 18-65 years who received the Ad26.COV2.S COVID-19 vaccine or a placebo.

Written as DNA, the CDR3 is TGTGCCATCAGTGAAAAGGGGCCTGGGTCGAACACTGAAGCTTTCTTT. Translated, it gives CAISEKGPGSNTEAFF. The V gene is TRBV10-3, the J gene TRBJ1-1; the D gene is possibly TRBD1 (5 bases). Deletions cut 3 bases from V and 1 base from J, with 15 bases between. The CDR3 runs to 16 residues. CDR1 ENHRY and CDR2 SYGVKD come from the germline V gene.